This TCR beta chain was documented in a study of cytomegalovirus exposure and HLA in healthy donors. About this clone itself: The antigen remains unidentified.

Donors were nominally healthy when sampled, though unrecorded immune exposures were likely. 13 Jbeta primers and 60 Vbeta primers were used for the PCR. This table comes from immunoSEQ multiplex PCR, and its TCRdb copy is limited to in-frame clones, with some not included. The table includes 150,000 to 200,000 clones, around two thirds detected once. Trimming cost V 5 bases and J 12 bases, with 17 bases left between them. Germline lookup yields CDR1 LNHDA and CDR2 SQIVND (reference sequence). This CDR3 is 13 amino acids long. Overall study results and limits: Many donors carried some public TCRs, although rarity characterized most TCR sequences. Presence/absence analyses rested on an assumption that sequencing depth was roughly uniform across donors.

The V and J genes are TRBV19 and TRBJ2-1, with D possibly TRBD1 on 7 matching bases. The sequenced material came from PBMCs. This receptor was taken from a man in his fifties in good health and CMV-seronegative. CDR3 in DNA: TGTGCCAGTAGTCCCTCAGGGGGGCGTCGGCAGTTCTTC. It specifies CASSPSGGRRQFF.